A single sample is the source of the 21 T cell receptor beta chains below, sequenced in a study of blood T cell repertoires in COVID-19. Clones were sequenced by immunoSEQ multiplex PCR, and TCRdb holds only the in-frame ones, with some missing. The table has about 160,000 clones, roughly nine tenths seen once. The sample comprised PBMCs or T cells enriched from blood (not recorded which). The receptors were gathered from a woman between 40 and 55 years old who had been exposed to COVID-19.

CDR3 DNA: TGTGCCAGCTCGCCTGACCTGGGACTAGCGGGGAAAGAGACCCAGTACTTC. Its protein is CASSPDLGLAGKETQYF. This rearrangement joins TRBV18 to TRBJ2-5; 13 bases line up with TRBD2. CDR3 length equals 17 residues. Germline assignment: CDR1 KGHSH and CDR2 LQKENI. After removal of 6 bases from V and 3 bases from J, the junction contained 10 bases not matched to a gene.

The rearrangement joins TRBV20-1 to TRBJ1-1, with TRBD1 matching over 9 bases. Germline loops: CDR1 DFQATT, CDR2 SNEGSKA (reference sequence). The CDR3 runs 14 residues. The V segment lost 3 bases and the J segment 6 bases; nucleotides outside the gene matches: 8. In nucleotides, the CDR3 is TGCAGTGCTAGTATGGGACAGGGATGGTCTGAAGCTTTCTTT. Protein: CSASMGQGWSEAFF.

This clone has only a few counts. J is TRBJ1-4 and V is TRBV28, with TRBD1 matching 9 bases. V lost 6 bases to trimming and J lost 8 bases; unmatched junction nucleotides: 7. This CDR3 contains 14 residues. CDR1 is MDHEN and CDR2 is SYDVKM in the germline V gene. The CDR3 nucleotides read TGTGCCAGCAGCTCCGGGACAGGGAACGAAAAACTGTTTTTT. Residues: CASSSGTGNEKLFF. The full variable domain, in which reference TRBV28 and TRBJ1-4 provide the parts outside the CDR3, is DVKVTQSSRYLVKRTGEKVFLECVQDMDHENMFWYRQDPGLGLRLIYFSYDVKMKEKGDIPEGYSVSREKKERFSLILESASTNQTSMYLCASSSGTGNEKLFFGSGTQLSVL.

This chain uses TRBV2 with TRBJ1-5, with D uncertain. Trimming pared 0 bases from V and 11 bases from J, leaving 17 bases between. The germline V gene has CDR1 SNHLY and CDR2 FYNNEI. The CDR3 has 15 residues. The DNA for the CDR3 is TGTGCCAGCAGTGAAGCGCTTCGGGGTACGGGGTCCCAGCATTTT. Translating gives CASSEALRGTGSQHF.

This chain joins TRBV6-5 and TRBJ2-1; TRBD1 might be the D (5 bases). The CDR3 spans 16 residues. V lost 2 bases and J lost 0, with 11 bases in between. The germline V gene encodes CDR1 MNHEY and CDR2 SVGAGI. The CDR3 DNA reads as TGTGCCAGCAGTTACCCGCTTGACAGCTCCTACAATGAGCAGTTCTTC. It specifies CASSYPLDSSYNEQFF.

V and J are TRBV7-8 and TRBJ2-1; 7 nucleotides align to TRBD1. Losses at the gene ends were 4 bases for V and 6 bases for J; bases not matched to a gene: 9. This CDR3 has 15 amino acids. Per germline, CDR1 SGHVS and CDR2 FQNEAQ. CDR3 amino acids: CASSSTGVSINEQFF. CDR3 nucleotides: TGTGCCAGCAGCTCAACAGGGGTCTCAATCAATGAGCAGTTCTTC.

This chain uses TRBV7-9 with TRBJ1-5, with D hard to call. Germline CDR1 reads SEHNR; CDR2 reads FQNEAQ (reference sequence). Trimming took 2 bases from V and 6 from J, leaving 14 bases between them. The CDR3 consists of 15 residues. CDR3 loop: CASSLSSGASQPQHF. The CDR3, as DNA: TGTGCCAGCAGCTTATCCTCCGGTGCGAGTCAGCCCCAGCATTTT.

V gene TRBV14 combines with J gene TRBJ2-3, with 14 positions matching TRBD2. Trimming took 5 bases from V and 10 from J; bases not matched to a gene: 8. Per germline, CDR1 SGHDN and CDR2 FVKESK. The CDR3 length is 15 residues. The CDR3 nucleotides read TGTGCCAGCAGCTCGACTAGCGGGGGGGCCAATCCGCAGTATTTT. Translating it yields CASSSTSGGANPQYF.

Only a few counts were recorded for this clone. This chain connects TRBV9 to TRBJ1-3; possible D gene TRBD1, 6 bases. CDR3 length: 15 amino acids. Trimming removed 2 bases at V and 1 base at J, with 10 bases between. Germline CDR1 SGDLS, CDR2 YYNGEE. DNA of the CDR3: TGTGCCAGCAGCGTTCAGGGGAATTCTGGAAACACCATATATTTT. Its translation: CASSVQGNSGNTIYF. Using reference TRBV9 and TRBJ1-3 for the parts outside the CDR3, the full variable domain is DSGVTQTPKHLITATGQRVTLRCSPRSGDLSVYWYQQSLDQGLQFLIQYYNGEERAKGNILERFSAQQFPDLHSELNLSSLELGDSALYFCASSVQGNSGNTIYFGEGSWLTVV.

V is TRBV19 and J is TRBJ1-4, with 10 nucleotides matching TRBD1. V shed 3 bases and J 8 bases; nucleotides not matched to a gene: 9. CDR3 length: 16 amino acids. From germline, CDR1 is LNHDA and CDR2 SQIVND (reference sequence). CDR3 amino acids: CASSIPRTGGQEKLFF. Written as DNA, the CDR3 is TGTGCCAGTAGTATCCCACGGACAGGGGGACAGGAAAAACTGTTTTTT.

The CDR3 DNA reads as TGTGCCAGCAGGCAATCCGACGGCGGGTGGGATGAGCAGTTCTTC. Amino acids: CASRQSDGGWDEQFF. The chain joins TRBV7-9 to TRBJ2-1; perhaps TRBD2 as D (5 bases). There are 15 residues in the CDR3. In germline, CDR1 is SEHNR, CDR2 FQNEAQ (reference sequence). Trimming cost V 6 bases and J 8 bases, with 20 bases left between them.

The V and J genes are TRBV12-3 or TRBV12-4 and TRBJ1-1; TRBD1 aligns across 7 bases. This CDR3 region has 13 residues. J gave up 4 bases and V 4 bases, and 3 bases lay outside the gene matches. CDR3 DNA: TGTGCCAGCAGTTGGGCAGGGGGCACTGAAGCTTTCTTT. As protein: CASSWAGGTEAFF.

The V gene is TRBV4-1, the J gene TRBJ2-7; 11 nucleotides agree with TRBD2. CDR3 length: 18 amino acids. Germline values: CDR1 MGHRA, CDR2 YSYEKL. V lost 0 bases, J lost 9 bases, and 16 bases stayed unmatched. The CDR3 here is CASSQDDWGTSGKVRQYF. The CDR3 DNA reads as TGCGCCAGCAGCCAAGACGATTGGGGGACTAGCGGAAAGGTTAGGCAGTACTTC.

The chain uses TRBV6-5 and TRBJ1-6; 12 bases line up with TRBD1. The CDR3 loop spans 15 amino acids. The V segment lost 6 bases and the J segment 5 bases; nucleotides outside the gene matches: 2. Germline CDR1 and CDR2: MNHEY and SVGAGI. The CDR3, as DNA: TGTGCCAGCAGGGGACAGGGGGCTAATAATTCACCCCTCCACTTT. Translating it yields CASRGQGANNSPLHF.

The chain employs TRBV12-5 and TRBJ1-1; D is unclear. The CDR3 is 11 amino acids. Germline values: CDR1 LGHNT, CDR2 FRNRAP. Trimming stripped 6 bases from V and 1 base from J, with 3 bases between. The CDR3 DNA reads as TGTGCTAGTGGCAGGAACACTGAAGCTTTCTTT. This gives the protein CASGRNTEAFF.

The chain combines TRBV5-6 with TRBJ1-1; D remains ambiguous. In germline, CDR1 is SGHDT, CDR2 YYEEEE. V was clipped by 6 bases and J by 6 bases, with 15 bases between them. This CDR3 spans 13 amino acids. CDR3: CASNRMKSSEAFF. The CDR3 nucleotides read TGTGCCAGCAACCGAATGAAGAGTTCTGAAGCTTTCTTT.

The rearrangement uses TRBV29-1 and TRBJ2-1; a possible D gene is TRBD1 (5 bases). CDR3 length equals 13 residues. With 1 base removed from V and 5 bases from J, the gap between germline ends came to 9 bases. In germline, CDR1 is SQVTM, CDR2 ANQGSEA. The CDR3 is CSVEGTNNNEQFF. The CDR3 coding sequence is TGCAGCGTTGAAGGGACAAATAACAATGAGCAGTTCTTC.

This sequence joins TRBV29-1 and TRBJ2-1, with 12 bases fitting TRBD2. Looked up from germline, CDR1 is SQVTM and CDR2 is ANQGSEA. CDR3 length equals 13 residues. The J segment lost 9 bases and the V segment lost 7 bases, leaving 7 bases of the junction unmatched. The CDR3 loop reads CSGLAGGIGEQFF. The CDR3 DNA reads as TGCAGCGGTCTAGCGGGGGGGATTGGTGAGCAGTTCTTC.

The chain couples TRBV9 to TRBJ2-2; TRBD2 matches 10 bases. Trimming removed 0 bases from V and 7 bases from J; junction bases left unmatched: 6. Per the germline V gene, CDR1 is SGDLS and CDR2 is YYNGEE. The CDR3 extends over 16 amino acids. The CDR3 DNA reads TGTGCCAGCAGCGTAGGTTCTAGCGGGAGCGGCGGGGAGCTGTTTTTT. Translation gives CASSVGSSGSGGELFF.

The rearrangement joins TRBV5-5 to TRBJ1-5; D remains ambiguous. Deletions cut 2 bases from V and 4 bases from J, with 16 bases between. Per the germline V gene, CDR1 is SGHKS and CDR2 is YYEKEE (reference sequence). The CDR3 spans 16 residues. The CDR3 sequence: CASSFIRLQLNQPQHF. CDR3 in DNA: TGTGCCAGCAGCTTTATCAGGTTACAGCTAAATCAGCCCCAGCATTTT.

The chain links TRBV5-4 to TRBJ2-7, with 7 nucleotides matching TRBD2. V shed 4 bases, J shed 3 bases, and the junction held 7 bases outside the gene matches. The CDR3 is 14 amino acids. Germline values: CDR1 SGHNT, CDR2 YYREEE (reference sequence). For the CDR3, the DNA is TGTGCCAGCAGCAGGGCCGGGACTAACTACGAGCAGTACTTC. Protein: CASSRAGTNYEQYF.